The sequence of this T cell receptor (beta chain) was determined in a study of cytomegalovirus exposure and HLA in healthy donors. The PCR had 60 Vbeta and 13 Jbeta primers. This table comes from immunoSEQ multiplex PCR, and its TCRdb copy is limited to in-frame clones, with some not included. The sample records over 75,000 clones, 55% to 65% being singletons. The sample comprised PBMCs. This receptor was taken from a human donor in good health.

In DNA, the CDR3 is TGCGCCAGCAGCTTGGCCCGGTCACGCACAGATACGCAGTATTTT. Translating it yields CASSLARSRTDTQYF. J is TRBJ2-3 and V is TRBV5-1, with D uncertain. CDR1 SGHRS and CDR2 YFSETQ come from the germline V gene. The CDR3 length is 15 residues. The ends were cut back, 0 bases at V and 1 base at J, with 9 bases in the middle.